The rows below give T cell receptor beta chains drawn from one sample of a study of T cells in Graves' hyperthyroidism and ophthalmopathy. Using its own MiXCR run on the multiplex PCR reads, TCRdb lists one record per CDR3 protein. This sample carries approximately 600,000 distinct CDR3 sequences, 15% to 20% of them seen once, and the ten largest clones take 3.5% to 4%. Sequenced material: blood. Receptors originate from a woman aged 30 to 39 with Graves' hyperthyroidism. Both conserved end residues are part of each CDR3. The order of the fields is J gene, V gene, clone size, CDR3 protein. For some rows the clone size is stated as once, few or many, or as a class when expanded; others skip it.

J: TRBJ2-3; V: TRBV12-3/TRBV12-4; size: once; CDR3: CASSLQGSPDTQYF
J: TRBJ2-5; V: TRBV27; size: .; CDR3: CASSFLGTGEGETQYF
J: TRBJ2-7; V: TRBV14; size: .; CDR3: CASSHPWTGNYEQYF
J: TRBJ2-2; V: TRBV11-3; size: many; CDR3: CASSLRGANTGELFF
J: TRBJ2-7; V: TRBV4-1; size: few; CDR3: CASLDPSTYEQYF
J: TRBJ1-1; V: TRBV6-1; size: .; CDR3: CASSPPYKGTLEMNTEAFF
J: TRBJ2-7; V: TRBV4-2; size: .; CDR3: CASSQEKATYYEQYF
J: TRBJ2-7; V: TRBV12-3/TRBV12-4; size: many; CDR3: CASSLGDAEQYF
J: TRBJ1-6; V: TRBV28; size: .; CDR3: CASKPGRSRRGSNSPLHF
J: TRBJ1-4; V: TRBV20-1; size: .; CDR3: CSASSPSGTGYANEKLFF
J: TRBJ2-7; V: TRBV30; size: few; CDR3: CAWNQVAASSYEQYF
J: TRBJ1-1; V: TRBV20-1; size: many; CDR3: CSAQNTEAFF
J: TRBJ2-3; V: TRBV15; size: .; CDR3: CATQGRGTGLAGADTQYF
J: TRBJ1-5; V: TRBV28; size: .; CDR3: CANSLDRVPQPQHF
J: TRBJ1-2; V: TRBV30; size: many; CDR3: CAWSVQPHYGYTF
J: TRBJ2-7; V: TRBV5-5; size: .; CDR3: CASSTDRRYEQYF